Listed here are 25 T cell receptor beta chains from one sample, sequenced in a study of T cells in localized non-small cell lung cancer. Some clones are missing from TCRdb's copy, which holds only in-frame ones; the method was immunoSEQ multiplex PCR. The sample carries over 35,000 clones, approximately 80% recorded once. Sequenced here: peripheral blood mononuclear cells, sampled before any cancer treatment. These receptors were collected from a male donor older than 55 with stage II lung adenocarcinoma.

This clone showed up just once. V is TRBV19 and J is TRBJ2-6; 7 nucleotides match TRBD1. Germline CDR1 and CDR2: LNHDA and SQIVND (reference sequence). V lost 4 bases and J lost 2; bases outside the gene matches: 2. This CDR3 contains 15 residues. The CDR3 sequence: CASSTQGTGANVLTF. CDR3 coding DNA: TGTGCCAGTAGTACACAGGGGACTGGGGCCAACGTCCTGACTTTC.

The V call is TRBV28, the J call TRBJ2-3; possibly TRBD2 for D (6 bases). This CDR3 comprises 16 residues. The V gene lost 7 bases and the J gene lost 4 bases, with 21 bases spanning the gap. Per germline, CDR1 MDHEN and CDR2 SYDVKM. This chain's CDR3 is CASIQQRGGLADTQYF. The CDR3 DNA is TGTGCCAGCATTCAACAACGGGGAGGATTGGCAGATACGCAGTATTTT.

The chain is built from TRBV6-5 and TRBJ2-7; TRBD2 is a possible D gene (5 bases). In germline, CDR1 is MNHEY, CDR2 SVGAGI. Between the trimmed V and J ends, which lost 3 bases and 6 bases, there was a span of 21 bases. The length of the CDR3 is 16 residues. The chain's CDR3 is CASSYLSRTPVGEQYF. As DNA, the CDR3 is TGTGCCAGCAGTTATCTCTCTAGGACTCCCGTAGGCGAGCAGTACTTC.

A single count supports this clone. The chain carries TRBV2 and TRBJ1-1; no reliable D call. The CDR3 runs 12 residues. Trimming pared 5 bases from V and 11 bases from J, leaving 15 bases between. From germline, CDR1 is SNHLY and CDR2 FYNNEI. The CDR3 region has the DNA TGTGCCAGCAGTCCGGCCCGGAGAGGGGCTTTCTTT. Its translation is CASSPARRGAFF.

Only a few counts were recorded for this clone. The chain carries TRBV19 and TRBJ2-1; 7 bases are shared with TRBD2. The CDR3 spans 15 residues. Looked up from germline, CDR1 is LNHDA and CDR2 is SQIVND (reference sequence). V dropped 4 bases and J dropped 0; count of bases not matched to a gene: 3. Here the CDR3 DNA reads TGTGCCAGTAGTAGGGGCGGGAGCTCCTACAATGAGCAGTTCTTC. This translates into CASSRGGSSYNEQFF. Combining the CDR3 with reference TRBV19 and TRBJ2-1 gives the whole variable domain DGGITQSPKYLFRKEGQNVTLSCEQNLNHDAMYWYRQDPGQGLRLIYYSQIVNDFQKGDIAEGYSVSREKKESFPLTVTSAQKNPTAFYLCASSRGGSSYNEQFFGPGTRLTVL.

The chain combines TRBV7-9 with TRBJ1-2, with D unclear. The CDR3 totals 13 residues. V was shortened by 5 bases and J by 4 bases, with 11 bases between the two germline ends. CDR1 is SEHNR and CDR2 is FQNEAQ in the germline V gene (reference sequence). The CDR3 nucleotides are TGTGCCAGCAGCGAGTCCGGTCTCTATGGCTACACCTTC. Encoded protein: CASSESGLYGYTF.

This chain joins TRBV11-2 and TRBJ2-1; no clear D gene. CDR1 and CDR2 from the germline V gene are SGHAT and FQNNGV. Trimming removed 3 bases from V and 4 bases from J, with 10 bases in between. There are 14 residues in the CDR3. In nucleotides, the CDR3 is TGTGCCAGCAGCTTGGGTACGTATTACAATGAGCAGTTCTTC. Translated, it gives CASSLGTYYNEQFF.

V gene TRBV15 combines with J gene TRBJ1-2, with 8 bases matching TRBD1. The CDR3 is 13 residues long. CDR1 is LNHNV and CDR2 is YYDKDF in the germline V gene (reference sequence). With 5 bases clipped from V and 8 bases from J, the junction kept 7 bases outside the gene matches. CDR3 nucleotides: TGTGCCACCAGCTCGAGGACAGGGACCGGCTACACCTTC. Amino acids: CATSSRTGTGYTF.

J is TRBJ2-1 and V is TRBV28; 13 nucleotides align to TRBD2. Trimming removed 5 bases from V and 6 bases from J; junction bases left unmatched: 7. The CDR3 loop spans 16 amino acids. Germline V lookup: CDR1 MDHEN, CDR2 SYDVKM. The CDR3 loop is CASSPRLAGGFNEQFF. CDR3 DNA: TGTGCCAGCAGTCCCAGACTAGCGGGAGGCTTCAATGAGCAGTTCTTC.

The chain recombines TRBV2 with TRBJ2-7; D gene ambiguous. Per the germline V gene, CDR1 is SNHLY and CDR2 is FYNNEI. Deletions cut 6 bases from V and 1 base from J, with 7 bases between. CDR3 length: 12 amino acids. The CDR3 loop reads CASRGTSYEQYF. The CDR3 DNA sequence: TGTGCCAGCAGGGGAACTTCCTACGAGCAGTACTTC.

The chain joins TRBV2 to TRBJ1-5; 7 nucleotides line up with TRBD1. Unmatched junction bases numbered 5, after V lost 8 bases and J lost 4 bases. The CDR3 length is 13 residues. CDR1 and CDR2 (germline): SNHLY, FYNNEI. The CDR3 DNA sequence: TGTGCCAGCGGGACCAGGGGGAATCAGCCCCAGCATTTT. Amino acid sequence: CASGTRGNQPQHF.

This clone was recorded a few times. The rearrangement joins TRBV14 to TRBJ1-3; D call uncertain. V was shortened by 5 bases and J by 0 bases, with 11 bases between the two germline ends. CDR1 is SGHDN and CDR2 is FVKESK in the germline V gene. The CDR3 loop spans 15 amino acids. The CDR3 spells CASSDGVRSGNTIYF. As DNA, the CDR3 is TGTGCCAGCAGCGATGGGGTTCGCTCTGGAAACACCATATATTTT.

The V and J genes are TRBV12-5 and TRBJ2-3, with 8 bases that match TRBD2. Germline CDR1 reads LGHNT; CDR2 reads FRNRAP. Germline trimming cut 4 bases from V and 3 bases from J; bases unmatched to any gene: 0. The CDR3 sequence is 13 residues long. The CDR3 nucleotides are TGTGCTAGTGGTTCTAGCGGGACAGATACGCAGTATTTT. As protein: CASGSSGTDTQYF.

Of note for this clone: Other DNA sequences in the sample encode the same CDR3. J is TRBJ1-1 and V is TRBV30; D is unclear. V was trimmed by 2 bases and J by 2 bases, leaving 3 bases between them. This CDR3 region has 11 residues. The germline CDR1 and CDR2 sequences are GTSNPN and SVGIG (reference sequence). The CDR3 sequence is CAWSRNTEAFF. The CDR3 DNA follows: TGTGCCTGGAGTCGAAACACTGAAGCTTTCTTT.

The V gene is TRBV28, the J gene TRBJ2-1; 8 bases match TRBD2. The CDR3 consists of 14 residues. The germline V gene has CDR1 MDHEN and CDR2 SYDVKM. Losses at the gene ends were 6 bases for V and 2 bases for J; bases not matched to a gene: 3. The CDR3, as DNA: TGTGCCAGCAGAGCGGGAGAGGCCTACAATGAGCAGTTCTTC. Its translation is CASRAGEAYNEQFF.

The chain carries TRBV5-4 and TRBJ2-7, with TRBD2 matching over 13 bases. The CDR3 extends over 16 amino acids. J was trimmed by 7 bases and V by 1 base; bases with no gene match: 8. Germline CDR1 reads SGHNT; CDR2 reads YYREEE (reference sequence). CDR3 DNA sequence: TGTGCCAGCAGCTTGTCCGCGGGACTAGCGGGGCGGGAGCAGTACTTC. Encoded protein: CASSLSAGLAGREQYF.

The V gene is TRBV19, the J gene TRBJ1-1; possibly TRBD1 for D (5 bases). The V end lost 7 bases, the J end lost 6 bases, and 15 bases lay between the germline ends. The length of the CDR3 is 13 residues. CDR1 and CDR2 from the germline V gene are LNHDA and SQIVND (reference sequence). The DNA for the CDR3 is TGTGCCAGTATTAAGACCGGGGGGGCTGAAGCTTTCTTT. Encoded protein: CASIKTGGAEAFF.

This chain connects TRBV6-6 to TRBJ1-5; the match to TRBD1 covers 7 bases. Germline V gene lookup returns CDR1 MNHNY and CDR2 SVGAGI (reference sequence). Unmatched junction bases numbered 8, after V lost 6 bases and J lost 6 bases. CDR3 length equals 14 residues. CDR3: CASSPGQVGQPQHF. CDR3 bases: TGTGCCAGCAGCCCTGGACAGGTGGGTCAGCCCCAGCATTTT.

V usage is TRBV7-9 and J usage is TRBJ2-1; D is undetermined. Between the trimmed V and J ends, which lost 0 bases and 2 bases, there was a span of 14 bases. The CDR3 spans 17 residues. CDR1 is SEHNR and CDR2 is FQNEAQ in the germline V gene (reference sequence). The CDR3 DNA follows: TGTGCCAGCAGCTTAGCGTGGTCTGGGGTCACCTACAATGAGCAGTTCTTC. Amino acid sequence: CASSLAWSGVTYNEQFF.

The genes are TRBV28 and TRBJ1-5, with 11 bases matching TRBD1. The CDR3 length is 19 residues. V was pared by 7 bases and J by 2 bases, with 16 bases of the junction left unmatched. The germline CDR1 and CDR2 sequences are MDHEN and SYDVKM. The CDR3 protein is CASILVGTGGNTGNQPQHF. The CDR3 DNA is TGTGCCAGCATTCTAGTCGGGACAGGGGGAAATACGGGCAATCAGCCCCAGCATTTT.

The V call is TRBV10-3, the J call TRBJ1-2; D might be TRBD1 (5 bases). Per the germline V gene, CDR1 is ENHRY and CDR2 is SYGVKD. This CDR3 is 15 amino acids long. V was trimmed by 10 bases and J by 6 bases, leaving 24 bases between them. The CDR3 DNA reads TGTGCCACCTTCCGGCTCACCGGGGGGAGGGATGGCTACACCTTC. This gives the protein CATFRLTGGRDGYTF.

J is TRBJ2-1 and V is TRBV10-3; D gene ambiguous. Trimming pared 2 bases from V and 15 bases from J, leaving 11 bases between. The germline V gene has CDR1 ENHRY and CDR2 SYGVKD. This CDR3 is 11 amino acids long. CDR3 sequence reads: CAISEAVRLFF. In DNA form, the CDR3 reads TGTGCCATCAGTGAGGCTGTTAGGTTGTTCTTC.

This clone was observed a single time. The chain couples TRBV15 to TRBJ1-1, with D possibly matching TRBD1 (5 bases). Germline V gene sequence: CDR1 LNHNV, CDR2 YYDKDF (reference sequence). The CDR3 is 15 amino acids. Trimming removed 3 bases at V and 7 bases at J, with 18 bases between. The DNA of the CDR3 is TGTGCCACCAGCAGCCGGAAGGGGCGATTCCTTGAAGCTTTCTTT. Protein sequence: CATSSRKGRFLEAFF. Variable domain in full (rest from reference TRBV15 and TRBJ1-1): DAMVIQNPRYQVTQFGKPVTLSCSQTLNHNVMYWYQQKSSQAPKLLFHYYDKDFNNEADTPDNFQSRRPNTSFCFLDIRSPGLGDTAMYLCATSSRKGRFLEAFFGQGTRLTVV.

The chain recombines TRBV30 with TRBJ2-7; 8 positions match TRBD2. This CDR3 has 13 amino acids. Germline V gene sequence: CDR1 GTSNPN, CDR2 SVGIG (reference sequence). The trim removed 8 bases at V and 2 bases at J, leaving 8 bases unmatched. The CDR3 is CAQSRRGAYEQYF. DNA of the CDR3: TGTGCCCAATCACGGCGGGGGGCCTACGAGCAGTACTTC.

By sample share, this clone is medium-sized. The chain carries TRBV28 and TRBJ1-2, with a weak D call TRBD1 (5 bases). Trimming cost V 2 bases and J 7 bases, with 11 bases left between them. CDR3 length equals 13 residues. Germline V gene data show CDR1 as MDHEN and CDR2 as SYDVKM. The CDR3 DNA reads TGTGCCAGCAGTTTAGCCTCAGGGAGTGGCTACACCTTC. Protein: CASSLASGSGYTF.